This TCR beta chain is from a study of cytomegalovirus exposure and HLA in healthy donors. Regarding the study as a whole: As a later analysis revealed, most CMV-associated TCR beta chains appeared HLA-restricted. Later, TCR association rates were found to vary by HLA locus, highest for DRB1 and lowest for HLA-C.

The PCR had 60 Vbeta and 13 Jbeta primers. This table comes from immunoSEQ multiplex PCR, and its TCRdb copy is limited to in-frame clones, with some not included. This sample has 150,000 to 200,000 clones; around 86% occur once, and the top ten carry roughly 4.3%. This CDR3 spans 18 amino acids. Trimming removed 2 bases from V and 2 bases from J; junction bases left unmatched: 7. Germline CDR1 reads MNHEY; CDR2 reads SMNVEV (reference sequence). Concerning this clone: What it binds is unknown.

Material for sequencing was PBMCs. This clonotype was sampled from a middle-aged man in good health and CMV-seropositive. The V gene is TRBV27, the J gene TRBJ2-2, with 11 bases that match TRBD2. The CDR3 DNA follows: TGTGCCAGCAGTTTAAGTAGCGGGGGGGCGATTAACACCGGGGAGCTGTTTTTT. It codes for CASSLSSGGAINTGELFF.